This T cell receptor (beta chain) was captured by sequencing in a study of blood T cell repertoires in COVID-19. Looking at the study overall: Researchers got acute and convalescent COVID-19 samples from the United States, Italy and Spain. The cDNA or gDNA used as material had been derived from T cells, B-cell-depleted T cells, or PBMCs.

Participant age was roughly 18 to 100 years, and participants resided in about 25 US areas. Clinical history reported by participants formed the basis on which cohorts were assigned. By proportion, this clone is medium-sized. TCRdb's table, derived via immunoSEQ multiplex PCR, lists solely in-frame clones and lacks some. The sample carries approximately 200,000 clones, over 80% recorded once. The sequence derives from a man aged 30-40 years who had recovered from COVID-19. Sequencing was performed on PBMCs or T cells enriched from blood (not recorded which).

The CDR3 spells CASSPSIGGQETQYF. CDR3 bases: TGTGCCAGCAGCCCAAGCATCGGAGGACAAGAGACCCAGTACTTC. The genes are TRBV7-2 and TRBJ2-5, with a weak D call TRBD2 (5 bases). Germline lookup yields CDR1 SGHTA and CDR2 FQGNSA. This CDR3 spans 15 amino acids. V was clipped by 5 bases and J by 2 bases, with 15 bases between them.